This TCR beta chain was identified during a study of blood T cells in healthy people across ages. The study's findings and limits: A strong correlation was seen between TCR beta diversity and naive T cell percentage.

Each sample yielded at least 6.5 million isolated PBMCs. For the second PCR, which ran for about 6 to 11 cycles, a sample-barcoded 5' primer and a J-beta primer mix were used. Each CDR3 protein gets one entry after TCRdb re-called the 5' RACE reads with MiXCR. This table has approximately 1.5 million distinct CDR3 sequences, roughly 30% appearing once. Of note for this clonotype: Its antigen is as yet unknown.

This CDR3 has 19 residues. CDR1 is SGHVS, CDR2 FQNEAQ, per germline. The V and J ends lost 0 bases and 1 base respectively, with 20 bases between them. This receptor was taken from a woman in her 30s in good health. The rearrangement joins TRBV7-8 to TRBJ2-3; TRBD2 is a possible D gene (6 bases). Sequencing was performed on blood. The CDR3 DNA sequence: TGTGCCAGCAGCTTAGCGCTTTGGGGCGGGGTTCTGGGCACAGATACGCAGTATTTT. Its protein product is CASSLALWGGVLGTDTQYF.